The TCR beta chain under discussion was sequenced for a study of blood T cell repertoires in COVID-19. Across about two dozen US areas, participants ranged in age from roughly 18 to 95 years. The data were produced by immunoSEQ multiplex PCR, yet TCRdb's version contains in-frame clones alone and is incomplete. This table holds about 200,000 clones, 86% found once. The CDR3 is made up of 15 amino acids. From germline, CDR1 is SGHAT and CDR2 FQNNGV. The V gene lost 5 bases and the J gene lost 5 bases, with 15 bases spanning the gap. The receptor's source is a man aged 40-55 years with acute COVID-19. The chain links TRBV11-2 to TRBJ1-4; the D is unclear. Sequenced: PBMCs or T cells enriched from blood (not recorded which). CDR3 sequence reads: CASSPTHAPNEKLFF. The DNA for the CDR3 is TGTGCCAGCAGCCCTACTCACGCGCCAAATGAAAAACTGTTTTTT.